This paragraph reports one T cell receptor beta chain. This record comes from a study of blood T cells in healthy people across ages. Deletions cut 5 bases from V and 1 base from J, with 22 bases between. The CDR3 totals 18 residues. CDR1 MNHEY and CDR2 SMNVEV come from the germline V gene (reference sequence). Then a second PCR, running roughly 7 to 11 cycles, was carried out with a sample-barcoded 5' primer and a J-beta primer mix. TCRdb ran MiXCR on the 5' RACE reads and lists one entry per CDR3 protein. The sample carries around 1,900,000 distinct CDR3 sequences, 35% to 50% recorded once. The chain links TRBV27 to TRBJ2-3; perhaps D is TRBD1 or TRBD2 (6 bases each). The origin of this receptor is a human donor in good health. Material: blood. This CDR3 is CASSNVVRGPEGTDTQYF. The CDR3 DNA sequence: TGTGCCAGCAGTAACGTCGTTCGGGGGCCGGAAGGCACAGATACGCAGTATTTT.